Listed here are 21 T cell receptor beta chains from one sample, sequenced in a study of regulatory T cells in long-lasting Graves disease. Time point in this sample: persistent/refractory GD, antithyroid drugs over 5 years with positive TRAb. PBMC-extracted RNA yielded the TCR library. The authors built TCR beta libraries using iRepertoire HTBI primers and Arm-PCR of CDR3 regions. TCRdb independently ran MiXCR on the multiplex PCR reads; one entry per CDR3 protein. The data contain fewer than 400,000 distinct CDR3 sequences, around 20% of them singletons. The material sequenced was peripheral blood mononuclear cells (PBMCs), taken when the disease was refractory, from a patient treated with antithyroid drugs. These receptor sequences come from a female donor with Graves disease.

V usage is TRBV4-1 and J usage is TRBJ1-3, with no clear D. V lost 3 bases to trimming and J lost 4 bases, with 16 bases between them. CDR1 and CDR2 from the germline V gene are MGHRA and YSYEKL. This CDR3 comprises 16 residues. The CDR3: CASSHVLGFPGNTIYF. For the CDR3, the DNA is TGCGCCAGCAGCCATGTGCTTGGGTTTCCCGGAAACACCATATATTTT.

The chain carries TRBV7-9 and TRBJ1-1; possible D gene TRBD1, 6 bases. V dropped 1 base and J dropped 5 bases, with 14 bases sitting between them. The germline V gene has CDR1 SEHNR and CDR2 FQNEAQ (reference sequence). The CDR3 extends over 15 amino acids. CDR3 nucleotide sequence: TGTGCCAGCAGCTTAGAAGTGGGGGCTAAAACTGAAGCTTTCTTT. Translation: CASSLEVGAKTEAFF. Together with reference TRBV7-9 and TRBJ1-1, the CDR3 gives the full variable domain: DTGVSQNPRHKITKRGQNVTFRCDPISEHNRLYWYRQTLGQGPEFLTYFQNEAQLEKSRLLSDRFSAERPKGSFSTLEIQRTEQGDSAMYLCASSLEVGAKTEAFFGQGTRLTVV.

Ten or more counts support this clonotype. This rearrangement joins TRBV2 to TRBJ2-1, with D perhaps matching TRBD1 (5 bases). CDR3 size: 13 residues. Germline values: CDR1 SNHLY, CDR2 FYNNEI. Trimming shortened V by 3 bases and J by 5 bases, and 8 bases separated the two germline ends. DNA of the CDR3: TGTGCCAGCAGTGAGGGGCTTAACAATGAGCAGTTCTTC. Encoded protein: CASSEGLNNEQFF.

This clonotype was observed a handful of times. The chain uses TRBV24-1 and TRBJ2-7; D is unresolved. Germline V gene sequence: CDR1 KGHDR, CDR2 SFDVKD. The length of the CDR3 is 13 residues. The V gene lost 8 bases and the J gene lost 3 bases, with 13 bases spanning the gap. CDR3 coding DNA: TGTGCCACCATATTCGGCAACTACTACGAGCAGTACTTC. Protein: CATIFGNYYEQYF.

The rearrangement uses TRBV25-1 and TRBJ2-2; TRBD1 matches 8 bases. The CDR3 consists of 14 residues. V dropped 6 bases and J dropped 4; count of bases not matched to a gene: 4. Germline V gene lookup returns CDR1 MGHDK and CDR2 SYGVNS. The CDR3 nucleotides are TGTGCCAGCAGACGACAGGGGACCACCGGGGAGCTGTTTTTT. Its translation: CASRRQGTTGELFF.

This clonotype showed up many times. In nucleotides, the CDR3 is TGTGCCAGCAGCCAACAACTGGGACAGCCTAAGCAGTACTTC. It is translated as CASSQQLGQPKQYF. V gene TRBV3-1 combines with J gene TRBJ2-7, with TRBD1 identical over 7 bases. CDR1 LGHDT and CDR2 YNNKEL come from the germline V gene (reference sequence). This CDR3 spans 14 amino acids. J gave up 8 bases and V 2 bases, and 9 bases lay outside the gene matches.

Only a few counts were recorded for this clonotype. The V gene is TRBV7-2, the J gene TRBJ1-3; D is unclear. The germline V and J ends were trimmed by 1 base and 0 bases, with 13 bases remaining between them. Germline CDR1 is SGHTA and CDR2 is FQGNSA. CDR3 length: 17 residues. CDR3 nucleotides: TGTGCCAGCAGCTTAGGGCAACAGTTGGGCTCTGGAAACACCATATATTTT. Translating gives CASSLGQQLGSGNTIYF. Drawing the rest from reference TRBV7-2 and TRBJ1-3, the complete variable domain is GAGVSQSPSNKVTEKGKDVELRCDPISGHTALYWYRQSLGQGLEFLIYFQGNSAPDKSGLPSDRFSAERTGGSVSTLTIQRTQQEDSAVYLCASSLGQQLGSGNTIYFGEGSWLTVV.

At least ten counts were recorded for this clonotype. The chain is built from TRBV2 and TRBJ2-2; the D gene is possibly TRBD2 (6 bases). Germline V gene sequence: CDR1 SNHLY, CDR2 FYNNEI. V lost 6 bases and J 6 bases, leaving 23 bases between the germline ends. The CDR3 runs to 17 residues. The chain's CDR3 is CASRGPRWGEGSGELFF. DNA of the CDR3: TGTGCCAGCAGAGGGCCCCGGTGGGGGGAAGGGTCCGGGGAGCTGTTTTTT.

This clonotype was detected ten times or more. CDR3 nucleotide sequence: TGTGCCAGCAGCTTAGATTCCCCCCTCCTTAGCGGGCCAGCCAAAAACATTCAGTACTTC. Its translation is CASSLDSPLLSGPAKNIQYF. The chain carries TRBV11-2 and TRBJ2-4; 7 bases align to TRBD2. Germline trimming cut 0 bases from V and 0 bases from J; bases unmatched to any gene: 14. This CDR3 has 20 residues. Germline V lookup: CDR1 SGHAT, CDR2 FQNNGV. The complete variable domain, with remaining parts taken from reference TRBV11-2 and TRBJ2-4, reads EAGVAQSPRYKIIEKRQSVAFWCNPISGHATLYWYQQILGQGPKLLIQFQNNGVVDDSQLPKDRFSAERLKGVDSTLKIQPAKLEDSAVYLCASSLDSPLLSGPAKNIQYFGAGTRLSVL.

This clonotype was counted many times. CDR3 amino acids: CASSHWGQGQYF. The CDR3, as DNA: TGTGCCAGCAGCCACTGGGGGCAGGGGCAGTACTTC. The chain combines TRBV3-1 with TRBJ2-7, with D possibly being TRBD1 (6 bases). Germline loops: CDR1 LGHDT, CDR2 YNNKEL (reference sequence). The CDR3 sequence is 12 residues long. The germline V and J ends were trimmed by 3 bases and 9 bases, with 12 bases remaining between them.

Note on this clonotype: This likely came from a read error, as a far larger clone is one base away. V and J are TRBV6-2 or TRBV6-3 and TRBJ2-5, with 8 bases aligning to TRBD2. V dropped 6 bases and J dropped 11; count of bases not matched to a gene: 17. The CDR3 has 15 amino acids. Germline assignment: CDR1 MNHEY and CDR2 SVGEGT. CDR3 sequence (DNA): TGTGCCAGCAGCTTTGGCGGGGGGCCGTACAATGAGCAGTACTTC. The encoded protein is CASSFGGGPYNEQYF.

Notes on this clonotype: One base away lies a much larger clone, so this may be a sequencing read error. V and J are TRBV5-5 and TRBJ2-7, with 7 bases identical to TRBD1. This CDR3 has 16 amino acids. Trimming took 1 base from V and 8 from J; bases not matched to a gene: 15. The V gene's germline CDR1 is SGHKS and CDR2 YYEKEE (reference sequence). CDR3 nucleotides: TGTGCCAGCAGCTTGTCCGCCGGGACAGCGACCGACAAGCAGTACTTC. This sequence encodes CASSLSAGTATDKQYF.

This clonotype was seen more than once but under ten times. CDR3 in amino acids: CSARAGEMAYEQYF. The CDR3 DNA is TGCAGTGCTAGAGCCGGGGAGATGGCCTACGAGCAGTACTTC. V and J are TRBV20-1 and TRBJ2-7; tentatively, D is TRBD2 (5 bases). Trimming took off 1 base at V and 2 bases at J, with 12 bases between the two ends. The CDR3 has 14 residues. The V gene's germline CDR1 is DFQATT and CDR2 SNEGSKA (reference sequence).

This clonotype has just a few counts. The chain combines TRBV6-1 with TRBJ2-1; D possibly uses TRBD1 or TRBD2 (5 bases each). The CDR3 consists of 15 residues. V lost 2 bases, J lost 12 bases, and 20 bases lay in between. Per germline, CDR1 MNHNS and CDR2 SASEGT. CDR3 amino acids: CASSESGRLPLGQFF. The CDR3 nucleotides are TGTGCCAGCAGTGAATCGGGACGGTTGCCTTTGGGGCAGTTCTTC.

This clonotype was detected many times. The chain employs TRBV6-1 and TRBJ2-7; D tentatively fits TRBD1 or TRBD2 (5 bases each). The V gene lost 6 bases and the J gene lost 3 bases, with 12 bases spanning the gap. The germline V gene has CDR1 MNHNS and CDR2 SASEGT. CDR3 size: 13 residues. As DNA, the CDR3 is TGTGCCAGCAGCTGGGACGGGTTCTACGAGCAGTACTTC. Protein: CASSWDGFYEQYF.

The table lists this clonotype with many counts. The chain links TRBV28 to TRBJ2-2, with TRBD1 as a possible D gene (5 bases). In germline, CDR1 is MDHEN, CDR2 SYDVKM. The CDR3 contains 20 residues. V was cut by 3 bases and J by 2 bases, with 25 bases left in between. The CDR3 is CASSFFDLTAPLLNTGELFF. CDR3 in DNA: TGTGCCAGCAGTTTTTTCGATTTGACAGCCCCTCTCCTTAACACCGGGGAGCTGTTTTTT.

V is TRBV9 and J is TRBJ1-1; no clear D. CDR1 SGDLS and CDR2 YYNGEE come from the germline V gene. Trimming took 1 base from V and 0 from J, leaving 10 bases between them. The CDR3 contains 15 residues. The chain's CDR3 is CASSVTEGMNTEAFF. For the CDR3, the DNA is TGTGCCAGCAGCGTAACAGAGGGAATGAACACTGAAGCTTTCTTT. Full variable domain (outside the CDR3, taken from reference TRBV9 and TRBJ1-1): DSGVTQTPKHLITATGQRVTLRCSPRSGDLSVYWYQQSLDQGLQFLIQYYNGEERAKGNILERFSAQQFPDLHSELNLSSLELGDSALYFCASSVTEGMNTEAFFGQGTRLTVV.

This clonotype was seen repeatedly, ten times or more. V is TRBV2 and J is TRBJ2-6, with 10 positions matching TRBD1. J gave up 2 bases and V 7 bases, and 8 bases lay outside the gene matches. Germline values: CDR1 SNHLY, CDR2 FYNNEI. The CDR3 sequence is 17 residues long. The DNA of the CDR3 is TGTGCCAGCACCTCGACAGGGGGCGGAACTGGGGCCAACGTCCTGACTTTC. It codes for CASTSTGGGTGANVLTF.

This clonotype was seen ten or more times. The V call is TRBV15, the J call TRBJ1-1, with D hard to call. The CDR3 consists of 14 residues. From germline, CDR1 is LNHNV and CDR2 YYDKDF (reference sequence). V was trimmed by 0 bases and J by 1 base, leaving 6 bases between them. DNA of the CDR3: TGTGCCACCAGCAGAGATCGAAAGAACACTGAAGCTTTCTTT. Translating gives CATSRDRKNTEAFF.

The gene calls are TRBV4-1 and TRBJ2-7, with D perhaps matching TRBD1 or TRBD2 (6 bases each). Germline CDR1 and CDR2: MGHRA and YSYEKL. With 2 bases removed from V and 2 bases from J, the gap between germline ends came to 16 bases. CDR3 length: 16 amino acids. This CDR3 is CASSQPVRGRTYEQYF. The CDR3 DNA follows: TGCGCCAGCAGCCAACCAGTGAGGGGGAGGACCTACGAGCAGTACTTC.

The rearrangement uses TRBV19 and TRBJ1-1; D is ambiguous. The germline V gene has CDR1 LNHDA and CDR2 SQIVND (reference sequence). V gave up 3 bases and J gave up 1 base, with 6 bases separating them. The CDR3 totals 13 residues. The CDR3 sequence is CASSIQSNTEAFF. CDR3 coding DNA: TGTGCCAGTAGTATTCAGTCGAACACTGAAGCTTTCTTT. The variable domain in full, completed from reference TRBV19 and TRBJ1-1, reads DGGITQSPKYLFRKEGQNVTLSCEQNLNHDAMYWYRQDPGQGLRLIYYSQIVNDFQKGDIAEGYSVSREKKESFPLTVTSAQKNPTAFYLCASSIQSNTEAFFGQGTRLTVV.